This T cell receptor (beta chain) appears in the sequencing data of a study of blood T cell repertoires in COVID-19. Study background: Nucleic acid was either cDNA or gDNA, and it came from T cells, B-cell-depleted T cells, or PBMCs.

Germline V CDR1 and CDR2: GTSNPN, SVGIG (reference sequence). The V end was cut by 7 bases, the J end by 1 base, with 11 bases between. The CDR3 is made up of 13 amino acids. Source study methods: Reference gene primer amplification yielded estimated nucleated cell counts. Assay used: immunoSEQ multiplex PCR; TCRdb lists only in-frame clones, some missing. That table furnishes V, J and clone size, whereas the DNA furnished D and trimming. The table includes over 200,000 clones, 85% to 90% detected once. The sequenced sample was peripheral blood. The sequence was collected from a man between 60 and 75 years old who had recovered from COVID-19. The chain uses TRBV30 and TRBJ1-5; D is ambiguous. CDR3 nucleotides: TGTGCCTTTACCGGGATCAGCAATCAGCCCCAGCATTTT. Translation: CAFTGISNQPQHF.